This record looks at one T cell receptor beta chain sequence and its context. Its antigen is as yet unknown. Making the TCR beta libraries involved quantitative 5'-RACE with molecular barcodes. Using its own MiXCR run on the 5' RACE reads, TCRdb lists one record per CDR3 protein. The sample yields under 450,000 distinct CDR3 sequences, roughly 18% seen once. Trimming removed 5 bases from V and 9 bases from J; junction bases left unmatched: 9. Germline V lookup: CDR1 SQVTM, CDR2 ANQGSEA. CDR3 length: 14 residues. The data stem from a study of CD8 T cells in ankylosing spondylitis. Study observations and caveats: Reports say disease-linked clones showed up significantly more in matched ankylosing spondylitis synovial fluid. Made up of fewer than 10 highly homologous variants, a TCR beta motif appeared characteristic of ankylosing spondylitis blood. Disease-linked clones were CD8+ and relatively rare in peripheral blood.

The gene calls are TRBV29-1 and TRBJ2-1, with 11 bases that match TRBD2. Sequenced: blood, either unsorted or a sorted T cell fraction (not recorded which). The receptor comes from a male donor with ankylosing spondylitis. The CDR3, as DNA: TGCAGCGTTCCGACTAGCGGGGACTCGGGTGAGCAGTTCTTC. Translated, it gives CSVPTSGDSGEQFF.